The T cell receptor beta chain described here comes from a study of blood T cell repertoires in COVID-19. Study as a whole: Before being deemed recovered, Cohort 3 donors had two negative PCRs, clearance, or symptom resolution. From T cells, B-cell-depleted T cells, or PBMCs came the material, which was cDNA or gDNA.

V was pared by 3 bases and J by 1 base, with 15 bases between. CDR1 and CDR2 (germline): SNHLY, FYNNEI. The CDR3 loop spans 16 amino acids. The study recruited people aged 18 to 89 years across about two dozen US areas. The protocol was immunoSEQ multiplex PCR, while the TCRdb copy is restricted to in-frame clones and leaves out a portion. The sample includes about 200,000 clones, 70% to 90% of them seen just once. The specimen was PBMCs or T cells enriched from blood (not recorded which). The chain carries TRBV2 and TRBJ1-2; D uncertain. This clonotype was obtained from a woman in her thirties or forties in a cohort exposed to, infected with or recovered from COVID-19 (not recorded which). The CDR3 DNA is TGTGCCAGCAGTGACTATTCCGTACCCCGTAACTATGGCTACACCTTC. Amino acid sequence: CASSDYSVPRNYGYTF.